Below, 6 T cell receptor beta chains from the same sample are listed, as sequenced in a study of blood T cell repertoires in COVID-19. Libraries were prepared by immunoSEQ multiplex PCR; TCRdb keeps only in-frame clonotypes and omits some of them. Found here are 200,000 to 300,000 clones, around 83% of them singletons; the top ten hold roughly 9.8%. The sample was peripheral blood. The origin of the receptors is a man at least 80 years old with acute or convalescent COVID-19.

In DNA, the CDR3 is TGTGCCTGGAGTTTGCGGGGGGTTTGGAATACGCAGTATTTT. This encodes CAWSLRGVWNTQYF. This chain links TRBV30 with TRBJ2-3, with 8 bases fitting TRBD2. CDR3 size: 14 residues. The trim removed 2 bases at V and 7 bases at J, leaving 8 bases unmatched. Germline loops: CDR1 GTSNPN, CDR2 SVGIG (reference sequence).

This clone has a handful of counts. The chain has TRBV7-8 and TRBJ1-1; possible D gene TRBD1, 5 bases. Looked up from germline, CDR1 is SGHVS and CDR2 is FQNEAQ. The CDR3 runs to 16 residues. Trimming took off 0 bases at V and 5 bases at J, with 16 bases between the two ends. CDR3 in amino acids: CASSLAWRGWGTEAFF. CDR3 nucleotides: TGTGCCAGCAGCTTAGCGTGGAGGGGATGGGGAACTGAAGCTTTCTTT.

The chain couples TRBV4-1 to TRBJ1-6; 7 bases line up with TRBD1. Germline loops: CDR1 MGHRA, CDR2 YSYEKL. V shed 6 bases, J shed 12 bases, and the junction held 17 bases outside the gene matches. This CDR3 contains 16 residues. CDR3 region: CASSLIGQALIKPLHF. In DNA form, the CDR3 reads TGCGCCAGCAGTCTTATCGGACAGGCCCTGATAAAACCCCTCCACTTT.

Many counts were recorded for this clone. The chain has TRBV5-5 and TRBJ2-2; D ambiguous. The CDR3 runs to 11 residues. Trimming took 3 bases from V and 5 from J, leaving 2 bases between them. Germline CDR1 SGHKS, CDR2 YYEKEE (reference sequence). CDR3 region: CASSSTGELFF. DNA of the CDR3: TGTGCCAGCAGCTCAACCGGGGAGCTGTTTTTT.

The genes are TRBV11-3 and TRBJ2-7; 11 bases line up with TRBD2. The length of the CDR3 is 15 residues. Germline-derived CDR1 and CDR2 are SGHNT and YENEEA. Unmatched junction bases numbered 10, after V lost 5 bases and J lost 7 bases. The DNA of the CDR3 is TGTGCCAGCAGCCCAGTAGCGGGGGGGATAGGGGAGCAGTACTTC. It translates to CASSPVAGGIGEQYF. Supplemented by reference TRBV11-3 and TRBJ2-7, the full variable domain reads EAGVVQSPRYKIIEKKQPVAFWCNPISGHNTLYWYLQNLGQGPELLIRYENEEAVDDSQLPKDRFSAERLKGVDSTLKIQPAELGDSAVYLCASSPVAGGIGEQYFGPGTRLTVT.

This clone was observed once. The chain has TRBV7-9 and TRBJ1-5; D not certain. Trimming stripped 5 bases from V and 10 bases from J, with 15 bases between. Germline CDR1 SEHNR, CDR2 FQNEAQ (reference sequence). The CDR3 loop spans 13 amino acids. The CDR3 DNA follows: TGTGCCAGCAGCCCCGGGAGCCTCATTCCCCAGCATTTT. Protein product: CASSPGSLIPQHF.